This T cell receptor (beta chain) was recovered during a study of cytomegalovirus exposure and HLA in healthy donors. Whole-study results and caveats: When analyzed later, the rates of TCR association showed variation by HLA locus, with DRB1 the most and HLA-C the fewest. Being productive about 90% or about 30% of the time was typical of most TCR beta V segments in an earlier analysis. The study carried out a later analysis of TCR beta sequences. It associated some 17,000 of them with specific HLA alleles at a false discovery rate of 0.05. Later analysis identified a missense DCLRE1C variant that was linked to TCR beta V- and J-gene trimming.

The CDR3 extends over 14 amino acids. The V gene's germline CDR1 is MNHEY and CDR2 SVGAGI. Vbeta (60) and Jbeta (13) primers were used in the PCR. The data were produced by immunoSEQ multiplex PCR, yet TCRdb's version contains in-frame clones alone and is incomplete. The sample yields more than 85,000 clones, 69% seen once. With respect to this clone: As yet, its antigen is unknown.

The source material was PBMCs. This clonotype was obtained from a man aged 25-45 years in good health and CMV-seronegative. The rearrangement joins TRBV6-5 to TRBJ2-5; 8 bases line up with TRBD1. The end of the DNA is better explained by TRBJ2-7, so the J call may be wrong. CDR3 nucleotide sequence: TGTGCCAGCAGGGCGGGACAGGCACCCTACGAGCAGTACTTC. Translated: CASRAGQAPYEQYF.